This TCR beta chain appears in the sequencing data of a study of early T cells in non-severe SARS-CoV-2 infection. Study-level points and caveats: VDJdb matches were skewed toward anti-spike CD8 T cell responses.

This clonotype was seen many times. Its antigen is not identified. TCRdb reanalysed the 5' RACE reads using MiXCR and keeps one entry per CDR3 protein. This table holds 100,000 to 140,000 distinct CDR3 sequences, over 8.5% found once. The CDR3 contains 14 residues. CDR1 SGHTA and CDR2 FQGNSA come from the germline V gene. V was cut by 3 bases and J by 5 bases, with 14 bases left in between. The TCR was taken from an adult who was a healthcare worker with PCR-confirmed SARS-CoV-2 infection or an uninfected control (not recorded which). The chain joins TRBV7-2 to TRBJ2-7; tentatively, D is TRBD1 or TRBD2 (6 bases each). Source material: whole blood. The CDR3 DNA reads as TGTGCCAGCAGCTTTGAGGGGGGCCCAGACGAGCAGTACTTC. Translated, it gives CASSFEGGPDEQYF.